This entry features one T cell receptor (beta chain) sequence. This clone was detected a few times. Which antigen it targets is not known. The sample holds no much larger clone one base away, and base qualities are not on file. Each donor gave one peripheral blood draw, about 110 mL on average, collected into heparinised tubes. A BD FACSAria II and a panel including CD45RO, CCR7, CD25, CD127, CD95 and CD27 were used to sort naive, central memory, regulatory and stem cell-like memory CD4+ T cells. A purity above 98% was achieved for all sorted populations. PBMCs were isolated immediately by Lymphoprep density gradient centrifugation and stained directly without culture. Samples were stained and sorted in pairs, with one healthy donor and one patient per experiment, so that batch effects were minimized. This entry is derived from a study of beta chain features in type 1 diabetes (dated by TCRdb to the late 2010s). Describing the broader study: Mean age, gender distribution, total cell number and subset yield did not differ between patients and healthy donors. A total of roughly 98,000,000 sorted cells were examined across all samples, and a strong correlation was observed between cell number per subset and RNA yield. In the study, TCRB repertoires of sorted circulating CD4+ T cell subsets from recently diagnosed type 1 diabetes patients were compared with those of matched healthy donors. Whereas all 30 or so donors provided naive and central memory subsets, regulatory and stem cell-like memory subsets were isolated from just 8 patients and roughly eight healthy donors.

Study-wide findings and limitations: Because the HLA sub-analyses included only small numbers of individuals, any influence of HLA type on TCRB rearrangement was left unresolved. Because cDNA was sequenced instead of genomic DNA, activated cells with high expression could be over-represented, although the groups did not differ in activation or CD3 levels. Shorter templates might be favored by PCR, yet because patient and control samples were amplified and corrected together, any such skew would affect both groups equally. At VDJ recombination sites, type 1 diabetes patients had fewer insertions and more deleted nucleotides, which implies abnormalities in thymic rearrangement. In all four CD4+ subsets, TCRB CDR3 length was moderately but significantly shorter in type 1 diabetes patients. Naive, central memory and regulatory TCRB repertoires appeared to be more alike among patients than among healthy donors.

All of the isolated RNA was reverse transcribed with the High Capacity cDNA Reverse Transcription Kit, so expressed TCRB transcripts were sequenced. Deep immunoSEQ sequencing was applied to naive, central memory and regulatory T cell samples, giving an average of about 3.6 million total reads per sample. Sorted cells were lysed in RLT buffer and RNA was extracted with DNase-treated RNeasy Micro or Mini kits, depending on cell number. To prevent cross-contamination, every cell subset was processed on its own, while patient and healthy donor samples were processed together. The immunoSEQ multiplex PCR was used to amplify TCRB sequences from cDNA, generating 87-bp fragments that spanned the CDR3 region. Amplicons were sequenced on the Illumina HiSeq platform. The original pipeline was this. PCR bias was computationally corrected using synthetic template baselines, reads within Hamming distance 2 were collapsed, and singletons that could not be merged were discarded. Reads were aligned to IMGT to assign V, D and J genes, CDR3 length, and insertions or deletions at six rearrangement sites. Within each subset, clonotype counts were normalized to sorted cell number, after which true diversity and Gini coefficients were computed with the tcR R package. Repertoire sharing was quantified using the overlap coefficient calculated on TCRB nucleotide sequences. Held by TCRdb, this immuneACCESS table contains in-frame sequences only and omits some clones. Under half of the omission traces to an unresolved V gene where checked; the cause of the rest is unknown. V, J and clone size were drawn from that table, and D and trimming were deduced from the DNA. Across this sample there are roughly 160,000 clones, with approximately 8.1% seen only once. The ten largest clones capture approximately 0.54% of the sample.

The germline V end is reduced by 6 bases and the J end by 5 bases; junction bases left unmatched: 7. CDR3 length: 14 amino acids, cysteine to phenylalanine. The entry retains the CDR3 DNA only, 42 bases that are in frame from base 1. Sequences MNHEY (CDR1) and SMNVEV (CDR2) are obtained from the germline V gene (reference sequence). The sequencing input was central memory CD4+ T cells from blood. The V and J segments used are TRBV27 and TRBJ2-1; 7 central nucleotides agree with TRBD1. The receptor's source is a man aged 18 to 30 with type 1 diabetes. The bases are TGTGCCAGCAGGCCCGGGACAGCACACAATGAGCAGTTCTTC. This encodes CASRPGTAHNEQFF.